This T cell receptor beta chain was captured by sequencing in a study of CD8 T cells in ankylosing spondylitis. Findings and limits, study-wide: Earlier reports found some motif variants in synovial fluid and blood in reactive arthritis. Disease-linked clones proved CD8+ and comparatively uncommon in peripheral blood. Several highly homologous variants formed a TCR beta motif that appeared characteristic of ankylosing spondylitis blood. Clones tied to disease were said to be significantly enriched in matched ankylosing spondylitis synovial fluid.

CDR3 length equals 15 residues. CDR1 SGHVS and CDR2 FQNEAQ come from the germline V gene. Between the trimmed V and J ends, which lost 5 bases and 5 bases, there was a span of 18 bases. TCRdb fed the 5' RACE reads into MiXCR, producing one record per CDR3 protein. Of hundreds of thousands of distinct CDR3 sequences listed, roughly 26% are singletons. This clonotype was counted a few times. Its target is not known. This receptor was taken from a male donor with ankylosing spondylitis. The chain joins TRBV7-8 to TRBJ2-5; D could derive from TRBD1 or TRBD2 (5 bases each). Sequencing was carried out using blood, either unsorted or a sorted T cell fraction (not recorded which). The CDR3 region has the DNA TGTGCCAGCAGCCCTTGGGGGTTCCGGTTCGAGACCCAGTACTTC. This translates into CASSPWGFRFETQYF.